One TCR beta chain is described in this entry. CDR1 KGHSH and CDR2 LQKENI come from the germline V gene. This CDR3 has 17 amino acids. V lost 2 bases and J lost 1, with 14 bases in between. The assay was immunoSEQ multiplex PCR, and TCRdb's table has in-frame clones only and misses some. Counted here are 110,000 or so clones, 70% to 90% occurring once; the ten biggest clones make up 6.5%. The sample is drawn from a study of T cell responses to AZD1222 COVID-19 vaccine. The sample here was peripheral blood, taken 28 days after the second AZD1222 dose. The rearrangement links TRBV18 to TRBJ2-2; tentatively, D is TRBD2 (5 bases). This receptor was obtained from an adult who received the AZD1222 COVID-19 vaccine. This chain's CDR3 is CASSPVIGVRNTGELFF. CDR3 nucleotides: TGTGCCAGCTCACCAGTTATCGGGGTACGGAACACCGGGGAGCTGTTTTTT.